These 17 T cell receptor beta chains were sequenced from one sample in a study of T cells after yellow fever vaccination. TCRdb itself ran the 5' RACE reads through MiXCR, one entry per CDR3 protein. This sample yields a few hundred thousand distinct CDR3 sequences, of which 7.5% to 9% are seen a single time; about a sixth belongs to the top ten. The sample was PBMCs, taken on the day of the first yellow fever vaccination. These receptors originate from a man aged 18 to 35 who received the YFV17D yellow fever vaccine.

The rearrangement joins TRBV14 to TRBJ2-5; tentative D call: TRBD1 (6 bases). With 4 bases removed from V and 0 bases from J, the gap between germline ends came to 12 bases. This CDR3 spans 15 amino acids. The germline V gene has CDR1 SGHDN and CDR2 FVKESK. This chain's CDR3 is CASSLIDRYQETQYF. CDR3 in DNA: TGTGCCAGCAGCCTAATAGACAGGTACCAAGAGACCCAGTACTTC. The entire variable domain, with the rest obtained from reference TRBV14 and TRBJ2-5, is as follows: EAGVTQFPSHSVIEKGQTVTLRCDPISGHDNLYWYRRVMGKEIKFLLHFVKESKQDESGMPNNRFLAERTGGTYSTLKVQPAELEDSGVYFCASSLIDRYQETQYFGPGTRLLVL.

This clonotype was counted only a few times. The V call is TRBV6-1, the J call TRBJ1-3; tentatively, D is TRBD1 (5 bases). CDR3 size: 14 residues. Trimming stripped 8 bases from V and 0 bases from J, with 11 bases between. CDR1 is MNHNS, CDR2 SASEGT, per germline. In DNA, the CDR3 is TGTGCCAGCGCCCCGGGGGTCTCTGGAAACACCATATATTTT. It codes for CASAPGVSGNTIYF.

This clonotype was recorded a few times. The rearrangement links TRBV2 to TRBJ2-7; 9 bases align to TRBD1. Losses at the gene ends were 7 bases for V and 6 bases for J; bases not matched to a gene: 10. Germline-derived CDR1 and CDR2 are SNHLY and FYNNEI. CDR3 length equals 14 residues. CDR3 loop: CASTPGTGSLEQYF. CDR3 nucleotide sequence: TGTGCCAGCACGCCCGGGACAGGGAGTCTCGAGCAGTACTTC.

This clonotype was seen a handful of times. CDR3 sequence (DNA): TGTGCCAGCAGCGGTATCGGGACAGGCCGTCGGGTCCCTGGGGCCAACGTCCTGACTTTC. This encodes CASSGIGTGRRVPGANVLTF. This chain connects TRBV9 to TRBJ2-6; 8 bases line up with TRBD1. Germline assignment: CDR1 SGDLS and CDR2 YYNGEE. The CDR3 loop spans 20 amino acids. Trimming at V came to 3 bases and at J to 2 bases, leaving 16 bases not matched to a gene.

This chain uses TRBV9 with TRBJ2-5, with D possibly being TRBD2 (7 bases). Looked up from germline, CDR1 is SGDLS and CDR2 is YYNGEE. The CDR3 is 14 amino acids. Trimming cost V 0 bases and J 5 bases, with 11 bases left between them. The CDR3 sequence: CASSVGGGRETQYF. The CDR3 DNA reads TGTGCCAGCAGCGTAGGGGGGGGCCGGGAGACCCAGTACTTC. Full variable domain (outside the CDR3, taken from reference TRBV9 and TRBJ2-5): DSGVTQTPKHLITATGQRVTLRCSPRSGDLSVYWYQQSLDQGLQFLIQYYNGEERAKGNILERFSAQQFPDLHSELNLSSLELGDSALYFCASSVGGGRETQYFGPGTRLLVL.

The rearrangement joins TRBV12-3 or TRBV12-4 to TRBJ2-5; 11 bases are a match to TRBD2. CDR3 length equals 13 residues. Unmatched junction bases numbered 2, after V lost 6 bases and J lost 5 bases. The CDR3 region is CASRIAGGETQYF. In nucleotides, the CDR3 is TGTGCCAGCAGAATAGCGGGAGGGGAGACCCAGTACTTC.

The table lists this clonotype with many counts. The chain employs TRBV4-2 and TRBJ2-5; TRBD1 might be the D (6 bases). The CDR3 length is 13 residues. Between the trimmed V and J ends, which lost 4 bases and 1 base, there was a span of 7 bases. From germline, CDR1 is LGHNA and CDR2 YNFKEQ. The CDR3 DNA reads as TGTGCCAGCAGCCCGACAGGCCAAGAGACCCAGTACTTC. It yields the protein CASSPTGQETQYF.

The V and J genes are TRBV5-1 and TRBJ2-7; 7 bases match TRBD1. Germline V gives CDR1 SGHRS, CDR2 YFSETQ. J was trimmed by 3 bases and V by 3 bases; bases with no gene match: 6. The CDR3 is 14 amino acids. This chain's CDR3 is CASSYRGEGYEQYF. Here the CDR3 DNA reads TGCGCCAGCAGCTACAGGGGAGAAGGCTACGAGCAGTACTTC.

This clonotype appeared a few times. The CDR3 is CASSGGTHTGELFF. Here the CDR3 DNA reads TGTGCCAGCAGCGGCGGGACGCACACCGGGGAGCTGTTTTTT. The chain recombines TRBV3-1 with TRBJ2-2; tentative D call: TRBD2 (6 bases). Germline lookup yields CDR1 LGHDT and CDR2 YNNKEL (reference sequence). Trimming removed 5 bases at V and 3 bases at J, with 10 bases between. CDR3 size: 14 residues. The full variable domain, rest sourced from reference TRBV3-1 and TRBJ2-2, is DTAVSQTPKYLVTQMGNDKSIKCEQNLGHDTMYWYKQDSKKFLKIMFSYNNKELIINETVPNRFSPKSPDKAHLNLHINSLELGDSAVYFCASSGGTHTGELFFGEGSRLTVL.

This chain links TRBV21-1 with TRBJ2-7; the D call in the table, TRBD1, was not verified against the DNA. TRBV21-1 is assigned pseudogene status. This CDR3 comprises 14 residues. The CDR3 bases are TGTGCCAGAACTGGGGGGGGGGGCTCCTACGAGCAGTACGTC. Its translation: CARTGGGGSYEQYV.

V gene TRBV7-8 combines with J gene TRBJ2-5, with D unresolved. Between the trimmed V and J ends, which lost 1 base and 4 bases, there was a span of 16 bases. The V gene's germline CDR1 is SGHVS and CDR2 FQNEAQ. CDR3 length equals 16 residues. The CDR3 bases are TGTGCCAGCAGCTTAGGGTCCAGTTCCTCAGGAGAGACCCAGTACTTC. Its translation is CASSLGSSSSGETQYF.

This chain uses TRBV4-2 with TRBJ1-4; no clear D. The CDR3 contains 16 residues. Germline CDR1 LGHNA, CDR2 YNFKEQ. Trimming took off 3 bases at V and 0 bases at J, with 11 bases between the two ends. The CDR3 loop is CASSHPGLATNEKLFF. The CDR3 DNA sequence: TGTGCCAGCAGCCATCCTGGACTGGCAACTAATGAAAAACTGTTTTTT.

This clonotype was seen more than once but under ten times. This chain joins TRBV4-2 and TRBJ1-6; D ambiguous. Trimming removed 0 bases at V and 8 bases at J, with 11 bases between. The germline V gene has CDR1 LGHNA and CDR2 YNFKEQ. The CDR3 covers 15 residues. The CDR3 reads CASSQDYVGDSPLHF. The DNA for the CDR3 is TGTGCCAGCAGCCAAGATTACGTCGGTGATTCACCCCTCCACTTT.

The J gene is TRBJ1-5, the V gene TRBV28, with D unclear. V was shortened by 8 bases and J by 3 bases, with 8 bases between the two germline ends. The CDR3 has 12 residues. In germline, CDR1 is MDHEN, CDR2 SYDVKM. The CDR3, as DNA: TGTGCCAGCGCTACCGTCAATCAGCCCCAGCATTTT. Amino acid sequence: CASATVNQPQHF.

This sequence joins TRBV20-1 and TRBJ1-2; D possibly corresponds to TRBD1 (6 bases). CDR1 is DFQATT, CDR2 SNEGSKA, per germline (reference sequence). The CDR3 runs to 14 residues. The germline V and J ends were trimmed by 2 bases and 3 bases, with 13 bases remaining between them. The DNA for the CDR3 is TGCAGTGCTAGATTTGTTCAGGGGTACTATGGCTACACCTTC. It yields the protein CSARFVQGYYGYTF.

This clonotype has a handful of counts. The chain carries TRBV2 and TRBJ2-2; 8 positions agree with TRBD1. Unmatched junction bases numbered 9, after V lost 6 bases and J lost 3 bases. Germline V gene lookup returns CDR1 SNHLY and CDR2 FYNNEI. This CDR3 has 16 amino acids. Written as DNA, the CDR3 is TGTGCCAGCAGCAGTAACCCGGGACAGGACACCGGGGAGCTGTTTTTT. Amino acids: CASSSNPGQDTGELFF.

The table lists this clonotype with a few counts. The rearrangement uses TRBV7-2 and TRBJ2-3, with 7 bases identical to TRBD1. The V gene end was trimmed by 5 bases and the J gene end by 10 bases; junction bases not matched to a gene: 9. Germline assignment: CDR1 SGHTA and CDR2 FQGNSA. The CDR3 runs to 13 residues. CDR3 in DNA: TGTGCCAGCAGCCTACAGGGGCTAGGTTCGCAGTATTTT. Encoded protein: CASSLQGLGSQYF.